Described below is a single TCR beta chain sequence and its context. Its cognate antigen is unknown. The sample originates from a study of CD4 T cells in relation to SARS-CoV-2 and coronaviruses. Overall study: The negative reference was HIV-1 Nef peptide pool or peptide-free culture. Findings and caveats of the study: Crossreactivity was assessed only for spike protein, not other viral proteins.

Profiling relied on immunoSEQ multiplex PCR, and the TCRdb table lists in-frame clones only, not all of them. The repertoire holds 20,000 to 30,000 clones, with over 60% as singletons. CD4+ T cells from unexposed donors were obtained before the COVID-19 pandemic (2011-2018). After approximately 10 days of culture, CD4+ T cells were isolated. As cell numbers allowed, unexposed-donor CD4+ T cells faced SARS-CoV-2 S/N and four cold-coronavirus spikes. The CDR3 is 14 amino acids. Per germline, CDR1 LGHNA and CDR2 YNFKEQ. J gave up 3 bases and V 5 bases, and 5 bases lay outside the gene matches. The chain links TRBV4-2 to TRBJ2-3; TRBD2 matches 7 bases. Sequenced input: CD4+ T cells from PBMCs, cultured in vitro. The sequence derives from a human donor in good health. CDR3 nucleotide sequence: TGTGCCAGCAGCATAACTAGCGTTACAGATACGCAGTATTTT. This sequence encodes CASSITSVTDTQYF.